This T cell receptor beta chain comes out of a study of T cell repertoires in cytomegalovirus infection. As for the study in general: Matching HLA type, along with CMV infection, was indicated by public TCR beta signatures. Study-wide results and limits: HLA-C-restricted CMV-specific TCR beta clonotypes were dominant in the ex vivo response. Cumulative frequency (of public TCR beta family members) identified carriers of CMV plus the relevant HLA.

This clonotype appeared a few times. Its target is not known. Per germline, CDR1 MNHNY and CDR2 SVGAGI (reference sequence). Between the trimmed V and J ends, which lost 5 bases and 8 bases, there was a span of 7 bases. CDR3 length equals 11 residues. In TCRdb, the reads were re-called with MiXCR into one record per CDR3 protein. The sample yields about 320,000 distinct CDR3 sequences, 8% to 10% seen once. This chain joins TRBV6-6 and TRBJ1-5; D is ambiguous. The sequencing input was PBMCs. This clonotype was sampled from a human donor in good health (CMV status not recorded). Some clones in this sample may be carry-over from other donors' samples. DNA for the CDR3: TGTGCCAGCAGTCAAGTCGAGCCCCAGCATTTT. Translation gives CASSQVEPQHF.